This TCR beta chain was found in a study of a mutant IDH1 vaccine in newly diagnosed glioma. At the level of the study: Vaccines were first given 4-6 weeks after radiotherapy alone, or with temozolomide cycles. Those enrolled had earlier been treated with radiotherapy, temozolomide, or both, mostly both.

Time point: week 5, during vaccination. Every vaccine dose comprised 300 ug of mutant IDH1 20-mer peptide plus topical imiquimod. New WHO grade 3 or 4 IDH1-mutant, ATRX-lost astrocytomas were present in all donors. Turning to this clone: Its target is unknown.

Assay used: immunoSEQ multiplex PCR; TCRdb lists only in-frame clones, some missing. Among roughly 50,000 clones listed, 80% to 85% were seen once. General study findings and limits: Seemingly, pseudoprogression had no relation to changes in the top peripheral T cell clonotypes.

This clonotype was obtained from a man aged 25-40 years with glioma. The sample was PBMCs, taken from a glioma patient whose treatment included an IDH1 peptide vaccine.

This CDR3 reads CASRQGRGEKLFF. CDR3 DNA: TGTGCCAGCAGACAGGGGCGAGGAGAAAAACTGTTTTTT. The chain combines TRBV6-5 with TRBJ1-4; 7 nucleotides align to TRBD1. V dropped 6 bases and J dropped 8; count of bases not matched to a gene: 6. This CDR3 region has 13 residues. From germline, CDR1 is MNHEY and CDR2 SVGAGI.